The sequence of this T cell receptor (beta chain) was determined in a study of T cells in localized non-small cell lung cancer. Study observations and caveats: Adjacent lung had a median roughly 58 of the 100 largest tumor clones.

V shed 0 bases, J shed 3 bases, and the junction held 2 bases outside the gene matches. Looked up from germline, CDR1 is SGHNT and CDR2 is YYREEE (reference sequence). This CDR3 is 15 amino acids long. Profiled with immunoSEQ multiplex PCR; TCRdb holds only in-frame clones, not every one. The table lists roughly 30,000 clones, about nine tenths of them singletons. Note on this clone: The antigen is not known.

This specimen consisted of peripheral blood, obtained before any cancer treatment. The receptor was derived from a woman aged 35 to 69 with stage I lung adenocarcinoma. This chain connects TRBV5-4 to TRBJ2-1; 8 bases match TRBD2. The CDR3: CASSLDGGGYNEQFF. CDR3 sequence (DNA): TGTGCCAGCAGCTTGGACGGGGGGGGCTACAATGAGCAGTTCTTC.